This entry is about one T cell receptor (beta chain). This specimen comes from a study of blood T cell repertoires in COVID-19. TCRdb's table, derived via immunoSEQ multiplex PCR, lists solely in-frame clones and lacks some. The table has fewer than 450,000 clones, around 89% seen once. Patients from Seattle were sampled longitudinally, starting during active infection. Germline lookup yields CDR1 SGHDT and CDR2 YYEEEE. Trimming removed 5 bases from V and 8 bases from J; junction bases left unmatched: 8. The CDR3 consists of 13 residues. The clonotype comes from a woman aged 45-65 years with COVID-19, enrolled during active disease. Sequencing was performed on peripheral blood. The V gene is TRBV5-6, the J gene TRBJ1-2, with 8 bases that match TRBD1. The CDR3 coding sequence is TGTGCCAGCAGGAACCCAGGGGGCGGGGGCTACACCTTC. This translates into CASRNPGGGGYTF.